A selection of T cell receptor beta chains follows, all from one sample in a study of identical twins. From the 5' RACE reads, TCRdb called clonotypes with MiXCR, one entry per CDR3 protein. Of a few hundred thousand distinct CDR3 sequences in the sample, more than 9.5% were seen once. These data were also reused for a study on yellow fever vaccine responses in identical twins.

The sample taken for sequencing was memory (CD45RO+) T cells sorted from blood. These receptor sequences come from a woman between 18 and 29 years old in good health. Both conserved end residues are part of each CDR3. Each record gives: V gene, J gene, CDR3 protein.

>TRBV7-9|TRBJ2-1
CASSLGTRKNEQFF
>TRBV2|TRBJ1-3
CASRQLSSGNTIYF
>TRBV11-2|TRBJ2-2
CASSPGLAGVGELFF
>TRBV5-5|TRBJ2-1
CASSLAGVPYNEQFF
>TRBV4-2|TRBJ2-7
CASSQDLGVAGDLREQYF
>TRBV9|TRBJ2-7
CASSVDPSGSPGGQYF
>TRBV5-1|TRBJ2-3
CASSNGQRTDTQYF
>TRBV7-3|TRBJ2-3
CASSLSSGGERTDTQYF
>TRBV20-1|TRBJ2-7
CSAKRTSGISYEQYF
>TRBV12-3/TRBV12-4|TRBJ1-1
CASTGLGAFF
>TRBV12-3/TRBV12-4|TRBJ2-4
CASSLALVDWGSHIQYF
>TRBV5-5|TRBJ2-1
CASSTGPYNEQFF
>TRBV4-3|TRBJ2-7
CASSARDGHYEQYF
>TRBV7-9|TRBJ1-1
CASSPPAVNTEAFF
>TRBV12-3/TRBV12-4|TRBJ2-2
CASRVARNTGELFF
>TRBV6-4|TRBJ2-2
CASSPRLAPDLFF
>TRBV7-9|TRBJ2-5
CASSPGLAGRGETQYF
>TRBV5-1|TRBJ1-5
CASSLDGGEQPQHF
>TRBV12-3/TRBV12-4|TRBJ2-7
CASSMSREQYF
>TRBV28|TRBJ2-1
CASSLEGTGHHNEQFF
>TRBV7-2|TRBJ2-3
CASRTTSVSTDTQYF
>TRBV28|TRBJ1-1
CASSLFPTKPRSEAFF
>TRBV28|TRBJ2-1
CASSWRGGSYNEQFF
>TRBV6-2/TRBV6-3|TRBJ2-7
CASHKPTGYEQYF
>TRBV2|TRBJ2-7
CASGGTSGRAYYEQYF
>TRBV5-5|TRBJ2-3
CASSFAQRGAQDTQYF
>TRBV7-2|TRBJ1-1
CASRWAAEAFF
>TRBV5-1|TRBJ1-5
CASSLWGGDQPQHF
>TRBV5-1|TRBJ1-2
CASSSGTGFGGYTF
>TRBV15|TRBJ1-5
CATSRAPRGNQPQHF
>TRBV15|TRBJ2-5
CATSTRVGETQYF
>TRBV6-1|TRBJ1-2
CASSRSQPSRNYGYTF
>TRBV9|TRBJ2-7
CASSVAGKVYEQYF
>TRBV27|TRBJ2-2
CASSLRGSTTGELFF
>TRBV30|TRBJ1-1
CAWGEGSLNTEAFF
>TRBV7-9|TRBJ2-7
CASSLAGVRLTDEQYF
>TRBV11-2|TRBJ2-5
CASSPHGGRETQYF
>TRBV12-3/TRBV12-4|TRBJ1-5
CASSFNNQPQHF
>TRBV20-1|TRBJ2-7
CSARDNRRSRGEQYF
>TRBV7-8|TRBJ2-3
CASSFSAFSTDTQYF
>TRBV10-3|TRBJ2-7
CAIYSGNSYEQYF
>TRBV4-3|TRBJ2-1
CASSQQTGGGEQFF
>TRBV20-1|TRBJ2-2
CSARDTLEVKLFF
>TRBV12-3/TRBV12-4|TRBJ2-7
CASSLGQGHYEQYF
>TRBV20-1|TRBJ2-1
CSARWPTSSYNEQFF
>TRBV15|TRBJ2-3
CATSSPLAGPTDTQYF
>TRBV3-1|TRBJ2-7
CASRTGGGYEQYF
>TRBV20-1|TRBJ2-5
CSATSGGVETQYF
>TRBV6-1|TRBJ1-5
CASSRRDTKPDQPQHF